Listed below are T cell receptor beta chains from one sample, sequenced in a study of identical twins. TCRdb ran MiXCR on the 5' RACE reads and lists one entry per CDR3 protein. The sample includes around 960,000 distinct CDR3 sequences, over 9% of them seen just once. This sample also belongs to another study, concerning yellow fever vaccine responses in identical twins.

The sample comprised PBMCs. The receptors originated from a woman aged 18-29 years in good health. CDR3s include the opening cysteine and the closing phenylalanine or tryptophan. A D gene is named only where the DNA matches it firmly. Only part of the rows carry a size: once, few, many, or a class if the clone is expanded.

J | V | length | D | size | CDR3 | DNA
TRBJ2-1 | TRBV10-1 | 15 | TRBD1 | few | CASSEGQGRSNEQFF | TGCGCCAGCTCTGAGGGACAGGGAAGGTCCAATGAGCAGTTCTTC
TRBJ2-7 | TRBV20-1 | 18 | TRBD1 | NA | CSARAYRTGPNGVYEQYF | TGCAGTGCTAGAGCCTACAGGACAGGGCCAAATGGAGTATACGAGCAGTACTTC
TRBJ1-2 | TRBV4-1 | 15 | TRBD1 | many | CASSQPTGGRYGYTF | TGCGCCAGCAGCCAACCGACAGGGGGCCGCTATGGCTACACCTTC
TRBJ2-3 | TRBV7-8 | 14 | NA | NA | CASSILGAADTQYF | TGTGCCAGCAGCATATTAGGGGCGGCAGATACGCAGTATTTT
TRBJ1-6 | TRBV20-1 | 12 | NA | few | CSASPGASPLHF | TGCAGTGCTAGCCCCGGGGCTTCACCCCTCCACTTT
TRBJ2-5 | TRBV24-1 | 16 | TRBD2 | few | CATSGSGRLGQETQYF | TGTGCCACCAGTGGCAGCGGGAGGCTCGGCCAAGAGACCCAGTACTTC
TRBJ1-2 | TRBV6-5 | 14 | NA | few | CASSWTSGSYGYTF | TGTGCCAGCAGTTGGACCTCAGGTTCCTATGGCTACACCTTC
TRBJ2-7 | TRBV4-1 | 15 | NA | NA | CASSQGLEGSYEQYF | TGCGCCAGCAGCCAAGGTCTTGAGGGGAGCTACGAGCAGTACTTC
TRBJ2-1 | TRBV2 | 14 | TRBD2 | few | CASTDSGSRYEQFF | TGTGCCAGCACGGACAGCGGGAGTAGGTATGAGCAGTTCTTC
TRBJ2-5 | TRBV4-2 | 17 | TRBD2 | NA | CASSPRSSGGLRETQYF | TGTGCCAGCAGCCCCCGTAGTAGCGGGGGCCTTCGGGAGACCCAGTACTTC
TRBJ2-1 | TRBV5-1 | 15 | TRBD2 | many | CASSPGTSDYNEQFF | TGCGCCAGCAGTCCCGGGACTAGCGACTACAATGAGCAGTTCTTC
TRBJ2-1 | TRBV9 | 13 | NA | NA | CASSVEGDNEQFF | TGTGCCAGCAGCGTAGAAGGGGACAATGAGCAGTTCTTC
TRBJ2-3 | TRBV14 | 15 | NA | few | CASSQDNTWLGTQYF | TGTGCCAGCAGCCAAGATAACACCTGGTTGGGTACGCAGTATTTT
TRBJ2-5 | TRBV3-1 | 13 | TRBD1 | NA | CASSQNRGETQYF | TGTGCCAGCAGCCAAAACAGGGGAGAGACCCAGTACTTC
TRBJ2-2 | TRBV20-1 | 12 | NA | many | CSASQGAGELFF | TGCAGTGCTAGTCAGGGAGCCGGGGAGCTGTTTTTT
TRBJ1-2 | TRBV4-1 | 15 | NA | NA | CASSQDLSGGKGYTF | TGCGCCAGCAGCCAAGATCTTAGTGGAGGGAAAGGCTACACCTTC
TRBJ2-1 | TRBV19 | 13 | TRBD1 | few | CASTTQGAYEQFF | TGTGCCAGTACCACGCAGGGGGCGTACGAGCAGTTCTTC
TRBJ2-5 | TRBV7-8 | 16 | NA | few | CASSFNPRGGQETQYF | TGTGCCAGCAGCTTTAATCCCCGGGGAGGCCAAGAGACCCAGTACTTC
TRBJ1-1 | TRBV20-1 | 15 | TRBD1 | NA | CSAPPLGTGNTEAFF | TGCAGTGCTCCGCCCTTAGGGACAGGGAACACTGAAGCTTTCTTT
TRBJ1-6 | TRBV5-1 | 15 | TRBD1 | few | CASSFRQGDNSPLHF | TGCGCCAGCAGCTTTCGACAGGGAGACAATTCACCCCTCCACTTT
TRBJ2-7 | TRBV7-9 | 14 | NA | NA | CASSLQGNSYEQYF | TGTGCCAGCAGCTTACAGGGGAACTCCTACGAGCAGTACTTC
TRBJ1-3 | TRBV3-1 | 13 | NA | many | CASRQQSGNTIYF | TGTGCCAGCAGACAGCAGAGTGGAAACACCATATATTTT
TRBJ2-1 | TRBV12-3/TRBV12-4 | 16 | NA | NA | CASSLGRLDRKNEQFF | TGTGCCAGCAGTTTAGGGAGACTAGACCGGAAGAATGAGCAGTTCTTC
TRBJ2-3 | TRBV7-8 | 11 | NA | NA | CASSPESAQYF | TGTGCCAGCAGCCCAGAATCGGCGCAGTATTTT
TRBJ1-6 | TRBV12-3/TRBV12-4 | 17 | TRBD1 | few | CASSRRQGELYNSPLHF | TGTGCCAGCAGTAGAAGACAGGGGGAACTTTATAATTCACCCCTCCACTTT
TRBJ2-2 | TRBV7-9 | 16 | NA | NA | CASSLDRVTLTGELFF | TGTGCCAGCAGCTTAGACCGGGTCACCCTTACCGGGGAGCTGTTTTTT
TRBJ2-6 | TRBV15 | 20 | TRBD1 | few | CATSRVGQTGGYSGANVLTF | TGTGCCACCAGCAGAGTTGGGCAGACAGGGGGTTACTCTGGGGCCAACGTCCTGACTTTC
TRBJ2-7 | TRBV16 | 12 | TRBD2 | NA | CASSQHKREWYF | TGTGCCAGCAGCCAGCATAAGCGGGAGTGGTACTTC
TRBJ1-2 | TRBV12-3/TRBV12-4 | 15 | TRBD1 | NA | CASSSAGQGYYGYTF | TGTGCCAGCAGTTCCGCGGGACAGGGGTACTATGGCTACACCTTC
TRBJ1-5 | TRBV7-8 | 14 | NA | NA | CASSYDEVNQPQHF | TGTGCCAGCAGCTACGACGAGGTCAATCAGCCCCAGCATTTT
TRBJ2-1 | TRBV12-3/TRBV12-4 | 13 | NA | few | CASRVRPDNEQFF | TGTGCCAGCAGGGTCCGGCCAGACAATGAGCAGTTCTTC
TRBJ1-5 | TRBV4-1 | 15 | NA | NA | CASSHEWVGRQPQHF | TGCGCCAGCAGCCACGAATGGGTCGGGCGGCAGCCCCAGCATTTT
TRBJ2-5 | TRBV6-1 | 15 | NA | NA | CASRDVVEPGETQYF | TGTGCCAGCAGGGACGTTGTGGAGCCGGGTGAGACCCAGTACTTC
TRBJ2-3 | TRBV2 | 16 | TRBD1 | few | CASSYLGQGMTDTQYF | TGTGCCAGCAGCTACCTCGGACAGGGGATGACAGATACGCAGTATTTT
TRBJ2-1 | TRBV7-3 | 15 | TRBD1 | few | CASSTGTGVHNEQFF | TGTGCCAGCAGCACCGGGACAGGGGTTCACAATGAGCAGTTCTTC
TRBJ2-2 | TRBV3-1 | 15 | NA | few | CASSTAGTLTGELFF | TGTGCCAGCAGCACCGCCGGGACACTCACCGGGGAGCTGTTTTTT
TRBJ2-5 | TRBV20-1 | 13 | TRBD2 | few | CSASGGAWETQYF | TGCAGTGCTAGCGGGGGGGCTTGGGAGACCCAGTACTTC
TRBJ1-1 | TRBV18 | 16 | NA | NA | CASSHVPGQGVTEAFF | TGTGCCAGCTCACACGTGCCGGGCCAAGGGGTCACTGAAGCTTTCTTT
TRBJ2-1 | TRBV20-1 | 16 | NA | few | CSARDPQQIGYNEQFF | TGCAGTGCTAGAGATCCCCAGCAGATAGGTTACAATGAGCAGTTCTTC
TRBJ2-5 | TRBV5-1 | 15 | NA | NA | CASSLRYGGRETQYF | TGCGCCAGCAGCTTGAGGTACGGGGGAAGGGAGACCCAGTACTTC
TRBJ2-2 | TRBV24-1 | 13 | NA | NA | CATSEPTIGELFF | TGTGCCACCAGTGAACCGACAATCGGGGAGCTGTTTTTT